This T cell receptor (beta chain) emerged from a study of human T cells and chemical hapten exposure. At the level of the study: DPC 0.01% went on the upper back by patch test, with reading at 6 days.

The library tagged each cDNA molecule with unique molecular identifiers. TCRdb reprocessed the RACE reads via MiXCR and lists one record per CDR3 protein. The sample records over 65,000 distinct CDR3 sequences, approximately 10% being singletons. Study results and caveats: The formation of large CDR3 similarity clusters by expanded TCRs significantly exceeded that of controls. Having alopecia, donors may respond immunologically unlike healthy people.

The CDR3 totals 12 residues. Trimming removed 5 bases at V and 9 bases at J, with 10 bases between. The germline V gene encodes CDR1 MNHNS and CDR2 SASEGT. This clonotype appeared many times. Its antigen is unknown. The time point here: patch test 3, about 24 weeks after DPC sensitization. Treatment in this sample: therapeutic diphenylcyclopropenone sensitization with weekly scalp DPC. This chain uses TRBV6-1 with TRBJ2-2; a weak D match, TRBD2 (5 bases). The origin of this receptor is a woman aged 45-59 years with alopecia areata. Some clones in this sample may be carry-over from other donors' samples. Sample: whole blood, taken in connection with sensitization to the hapten diphenylcyclopropenone (DPC). In DNA, the CDR3 is TGTGCCAGCAGTAGTACGGGGAGGGAGCTGTTTTTT. This codes for CASSSTGRELFF.